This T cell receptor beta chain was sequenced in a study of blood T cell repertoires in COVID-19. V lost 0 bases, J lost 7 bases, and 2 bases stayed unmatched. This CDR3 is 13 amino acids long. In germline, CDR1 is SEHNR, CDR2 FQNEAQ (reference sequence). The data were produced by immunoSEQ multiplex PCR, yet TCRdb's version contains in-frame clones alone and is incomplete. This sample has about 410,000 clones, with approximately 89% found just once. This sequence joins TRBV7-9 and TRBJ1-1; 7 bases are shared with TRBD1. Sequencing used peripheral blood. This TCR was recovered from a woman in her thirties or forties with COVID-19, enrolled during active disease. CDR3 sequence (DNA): TGTGCCAGCAGCTTAGCAGGACAGGATGAAGCTTTCTTT. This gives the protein CASSLAGQDEAFF.